Included here is one T cell receptor (beta chain) sequence, with context. The antigen remains undetermined. Clones were read by immunoSEQ multiplex PCR, and TCRdb kept only the in-frame ones, dropping some. The data hold around 66,000 clones, with roughly 77% observed a single time. Time point given: pretreatment peripheral blood. Germline V gives CDR1 LGHNA, CDR2 YNFKEQ. The CDR3 consists of 14 residues. The V segment lost 1 base and the J segment 5 bases; nucleotides outside the gene matches: 0. This sample was taken from a study of PD-L1 blockade in urothelial cancer. Study-level background: When patients started atezolizumab around 2014, it was given at 1,200 mg intravenously every 3 weeks. It was at 3 weeks (second dose) and 6 weeks after treatment start that blood was analyzed.

Study findings and constraints: Better progression-free and overall survival followed lower pretreatment blood clonality.

Sequencing was performed on PBMCs, taken around atezolizumab (anti-PD-L1) treatment. The receptor comes from a man aged 70 or older with urothelial cancer. The V call is TRBV4-2, the J call TRBJ2-4; 9 nucleotides line up with TRBD2. Here the CDR3 reads CASSQGLAENIQYF. In DNA form, the CDR3 reads TGTGCCAGCAGCCAAGGACTAGCGGAAAACATTCAGTACTTC.